A single sample gave rise to the 18 T cell receptor beta chains below, sequenced in a study of blood T cell repertoires in COVID-19. Libraries were prepared by immunoSEQ multiplex PCR; TCRdb keeps only in-frame clonotypes and omits some of them. The sample contains over 200,000 clones, around 87% of which appear only once. The sample consisted of peripheral blood. Receptors originate from a young woman who had recovered from COVID-19.

The chain is built from TRBV3-1 (or the pseudogene TRBV3-2) and TRBJ1-1; 7 nucleotides align to TRBD1. The CDR3 covers 15 residues. V gave up 2 bases and J gave up 5 bases; unmatched junction bases: 8. CDR1 and CDR2 from the germline V gene are LGHDT and YNNKEL (reference sequence). DNA for the CDR3: TGTGCCAGCAGCCAAAGTGCAGGGGGACGGACTGAAGCTTTCTTT. This gives the protein CASSQSAGGRTEAFF.

The chain recombines TRBV6-2 or TRBV6-3 with TRBJ2-1; 8 positions match TRBD2. Germline assignment: CDR1 MNHEY and CDR2 SVGEGT. The CDR3 consists of 16 residues. With V trimmed by 0 bases and J by 4 bases, 5 bases remained unmatched. The DNA of the CDR3 is TGTGCCAGCAGTTACTCGCGGACTAGCTCATACAATGAGCAGTTCTTC. This sequence encodes CASSYSRTSSYNEQFF.

This chain uses TRBV6-5 with TRBJ2-5; maybe TRBD2 (6 bases). The CDR3 is made up of 13 amino acids. Per the germline V gene, CDR1 is MNHEY and CDR2 is SVGAGI. The germline V and J ends were trimmed by 2 bases and 7 bases, with 11 bases remaining between them. CDR3: CASSYGEEGTQYF. CDR3 coding DNA: TGTGCCAGCAGTTACGGGGAGGAGGGGACCCAGTACTTC.

The V gene is TRBV4-2, the J gene TRBJ2-5, with TRBD2 identical over 8 bases. Germline CDR1 LGHNA, CDR2 YNFKEQ. This CDR3 comprises 15 residues. J was trimmed by 4 bases and V by 2 bases; bases with no gene match: 6. The CDR3 DNA follows: TGTGCCAGCAGCCAATCCGGGACTAGGGGAGAGACCCAGTACTTC. Translating it yields CASSQSGTRGETQYF.

This clone has just a few counts. This chain joins TRBV5-6 and TRBJ1-3, with 8 bases matching TRBD1. The ends lost 5 bases at V and 0 bases at J; junction bases unmatched: 7. CDR1 is SGHDT, CDR2 YYEEEE, per germline. The CDR3 extends over 16 amino acids. CDR3 sequence reads: CASSGTGQSSGNTIYF. The CDR3 coding sequence is TGTGCCAGCAGTGGGACAGGCCAATCCTCTGGAAACACCATATATTTT.

The chain is built from TRBV2 and TRBJ2-6; D remains unclear. V lost 1 base to trimming and J lost 9 bases, with 10 bases between them. The CDR3 runs 14 residues. Looked up from germline, CDR1 is SNHLY and CDR2 is FYNNEI. The CDR3 is CASSEGHLINVLTF. In DNA, the CDR3 is TGTGCCAGCAGTGAAGGGCACCTTATCAACGTCCTGACTTTC.

Comments on this clone: This may arise from a read error, as a much more abundant clone is one base away. The chain uses TRBV11-1 and TRBJ1-1, with D hard to call. V dropped 2 bases and J dropped 4 bases, with 5 bases sitting between them. The CDR3 totals 12 residues. Germline lookup yields CDR1 SGHAT and CDR2 FQDESV (reference sequence). The CDR3 sequence is CASSLLSTEAFF. The CDR3 nucleotides are TGTGCCAGCAGCTTACTCAGCACTGAAGCTTTCTTT.

This chain connects TRBV7-8 to TRBJ2-7; D possibly corresponds to TRBD2 (5 bases). Germline CDR1 is SGHVS and CDR2 is FQNEAQ. The V end lost 3 bases, the J end lost 5 bases, and 23 bases lay between the germline ends. This CDR3 has 17 amino acids. The CDR3 DNA is TGTGCCAGCAGCTTGTTTCCCCCTCCTATGGAGGATCACGAGCAGTACTTC. Amino acids: CASSLFPPPMEDHEQYF.

The chain combines TRBV7-9 with TRBJ1-5, with D unclear. The germline V gene has CDR1 SEHNR and CDR2 FQNEAQ (reference sequence). The CDR3 has 14 amino acids. V dropped 4 bases and J dropped 7 bases, with 14 bases sitting between them. CDR3 nucleotide sequence: TGTGCCAGCAGCTCGCCCGGGTCTGGGCAGCCCCAGCATTTT. Residues: CASSSPGSGQPQHF.

The chain uses TRBV14 and TRBJ2-7; tentative D call: TRBD2 (5 bases). V dropped 5 bases and J dropped 3 bases, with 11 bases sitting between them. Germline V lookup: CDR1 SGHDN, CDR2 FVKESK. This CDR3 contains 13 residues. CDR3 sequence reads: CASSYLGDYEQYF. CDR3 DNA: TGTGCCAGCAGCTACCTGGGAGACTACGAGCAGTACTTC.

The V call is TRBV6-2 or TRBV6-3, the J call TRBJ2-7; D may be TRBD1 (6 bases). V was shortened by 6 bases and J by 6 bases, with 15 bases between the two germline ends. There are 13 residues in the CDR3. Germline V gene sequence: CDR1 MNHEY, CDR2 SVGEGT. CDR3 bases: TGTGCCAGCAGCAGGGGTAGCTCGAGCGAGCAGTACTTC. Encoded protein: CASSRGSSSEQYF.

This clone was found once. J is TRBJ2-2 and V is TRBV6-5; possible D gene TRBD2, 6 bases. Per the germline V gene, CDR1 is MNHEY and CDR2 is SVGAGI. The CDR3 is 15 amino acids. Trimming removed 5 bases at V and 2 bases at J, with 12 bases between. The CDR3 reads CASSTGTANTGELFF. CDR3 DNA sequence: TGTGCCAGCAGTACCGGGACTGCCAACACCGGGGAGCTGTTTTTT.

The V gene is TRBV7-2, the J gene TRBJ2-1; D gene unclear. CDR3 length: 13 amino acids. Per the germline V gene, CDR1 is SGHTA and CDR2 is FQGNSA. Trimming left V 5 bases short and J 6 bases short, with 11 bases between. In nucleotides, the CDR3 is TGTGCCAGCAGCGTCGAATGGGCCAATGAGCAGTTCTTC. Its translation: CASSVEWANEQFF.

V is TRBV7-2 and J is TRBJ1-2, with D possibly being TRBD1 (6 bases). Trimming cost V 1 base and J 8 bases, with 23 bases left between them. CDR1 and CDR2 (germline): SGHTA, FQGNSA. This CDR3 is 17 amino acids long. The CDR3 region has the DNA TGTGCCAGCAGCTTAGGTCATTGGCAGGGGCTACCCAGGGGCTACACCTTC. It yields the protein CASSLGHWQGLPRGYTF.

The chain employs TRBV19 and TRBJ1-2; tentatively, D is TRBD1 (6 bases). V lost 3 bases and J 5 bases, leaving 19 bases between the germline ends. CDR1 and CDR2 (germline): LNHDA, SQIVND (reference sequence). The CDR3 sequence is 16 residues long. CDR3 sequence: CASSIGGGQTSYGYTF. In DNA form, the CDR3 reads TGTGCCAGTAGTATCGGCGGGGGCCAAACGTCTTATGGCTACACCTTC.

This clone was seen a handful of times. CDR3 nucleotide sequence: TGTGCCAGCAGCTTATACTCGGAGGGAGTGAGGGAAAAACTGTTTTTT. Translation: CASSLYSEGVREKLFF. The chain joins TRBV7-3 to TRBJ1-4; unclear D gene. Trimming removed 2 bases from V and 8 bases from J, with 18 bases in between. The length of the CDR3 is 16 residues. Germline CDR1 is SGHTA and CDR2 is FQGTGA.

In its sample, this clone was seen a few times. This chain joins TRBV6-5 and TRBJ2-3; tentative D call: TRBD2 (7 bases). The V end was cut by 1 base, the J end by 5 bases, with 16 bases between. This CDR3 is 16 amino acids long. CDR1 and CDR2 (germline): MNHEY, SVGAGI. This chain's CDR3 is CASSYYWGGAVDTQYF. The CDR3 bases are TGTGCCAGCAGTTACTATTGGGGGGGGGCTGTAGATACGCAGTATTTT.

This clone was detected only once. The rearrangement uses TRBV5-6 and TRBJ2-5; possible D gene TRBD2, 6 bases. The V end lost 4 bases, the J end lost 4 bases, and 8 bases lay between the germline ends. Germline V gene lookup returns CDR1 SGHDT and CDR2 YYEEEE. CDR3 size: 12 residues. CDR3 loop: CASSRGGETQYF. DNA for the CDR3: TGTGCCAGCAGCCGGGGAGGAGAGACCCAGTACTTC.